This paragraph reports one T cell receptor (beta chain). The V segment lost 4 bases and the J segment 3 bases; nucleotides outside the gene matches: 4. This CDR3 has 15 amino acids. Germline V gene sequence: CDR1 SGHRS, CDR2 YFSETQ. Clones were sequenced by immunoSEQ multiplex PCR, and TCRdb holds only the in-frame ones, with some missing. The data contain approximately 94,000 clones, about 77% of them singletons. This sample was taken from a study of blood T cell repertoires in COVID-19. Study summary: Acute and convalescent COVID-19 samples came from the United States, Italy and Spain. T cells, B-cell-depleted T cells, or PBMCs supplied cDNA or gDNA.

Sequenced material: peripheral blood. The source of this sequence is a man in his 70s with active or convalescent COVID-19. This rearrangement joins TRBV5-1 to TRBJ1-4, with 9 bases aligning to TRBD1. The CDR3 loop is CASSEQGAANEKLFF. The DNA of the CDR3 is TGCGCCAGCAGCGAACAGGGGGCGGCTAATGAAAAACTGTTTTTT.